This TCR beta chain was identified in a study of blood T cell repertoires in COVID-19. Germline trimming cut 4 bases from V and 5 bases from J; bases unmatched to any gene: 14. The CDR3 is made up of 17 amino acids. Germline-derived CDR1 and CDR2 are SGHTA and FQGTGA. Profiled with immunoSEQ multiplex PCR; TCRdb holds only in-frame clones, not every one. This table holds nearly 55,000 clones, over 70% found once. This TCR derives from a human donor with active or convalescent COVID-19. The donor label of this sample is uncertain. This chain links TRBV7-3 with TRBJ2-7; 10 bases fit TRBD2. Sequencing input: peripheral blood. CDR3 amino acids: CASSSQGASGRPDEQYF. CDR3 in DNA: TGTGCCAGCAGCTCTCAAGGGGCTAGCGGGAGACCCGACGAGCAGTACTTC.